The sequence of this T cell receptor beta chain was determined in a study of T cells in Graves' hyperthyroidism and ophthalmopathy. Worth noting for this clonotype: The antigen is not known. With a much larger clone just one base away, this may be a read error.

Authors of the study amplified TCR beta CDR3 regions from RNA transcripts. The primer set for the first-round RT-PCR of the TCR CDR3 was HTBI. TCRdb fed the multiplex PCR reads into MiXCR, producing one record per CDR3 protein. The sample shows 550,000 to 800,000 distinct CDR3 sequences, about 17% of them seen only once. Clinical symptoms, serum thyroxine and TRAb, thyroid ultrasound and orbital computed tomography together formed the diagnostic basis. Study observations and caveats: Clonotypes that were expanded in thyroid above 0.001 mostly appeared in blood too.

Germline V gives CDR1 DFQATT, CDR2 SNEGSKA (reference sequence). This CDR3 is 12 amino acids long. Sequenced material: blood. The chain is built from TRBV20-1 and TRBJ2-1; weak D call: TRBD2 (5 bases). The clonotype was recovered from a man aged 18 to 29 with Graves' hyperthyroidism. CDR3 DNA sequence: TGCAGTACCCGAGGGTCCTACAATGTGCAGTTCTTC. It is translated as CSTRGSYNVQFF.